The subject of this entry is one T cell receptor beta chain. Its binding antigen is unknown. Base-call qualities are not available, and no considerably larger clone is one nucleotide away. Patients with autoimmune disease history or receiving systemic immunosuppression were excluded from the trial. In every dose cohort, peripheral blood was drawn for TCR sequencing at baseline, cycle 4 day 1, and cycle 7 day 1. Samples were obtained from an open-label, multicenter, first-in-human phase I dose-escalation trial of ivuxolimab. The trial enrolled adults with locally advanced or metastatic head and neck squamous cell, hepatocellular, melanoma or renal cell carcinoma. Before TCR sequencing, CD4+ T cells and CD8+ T cells from peripheral blood were sorted into separate populations. These data are taken from a study of OX40 agonist ivuxolimab in advanced cancers. For the wider study: Ivuxolimab was a fully human IgG2 agonistic monoclonal antibody targeting the costimulatory receptor OX40 (CD134). Intravenous ivuxolimab was administered to patients every 2 weeks at six dose levels: 0.01, 0.1, 0.3, 1.5, 3 and 10 mg/kg. Of the approximately 53 patients in dose escalation, 19 had hepatocellular carcinoma, approximately 15 had melanoma, 9 had renal cell carcinoma and 9 had head and neck cancer. A male proportion of under 85% and a mean age of approximately 60 years, ranging from about 20 to 85, were recorded for the dose-escalation cohort. Patients were allowed to have had prior anti-PD-1, anti-PD-L1 or anti-CTLA-4 therapy, and around 43% of the dose-escalation patients had been treated with checkpoint inhibitors. Partial responses were achieved by three dose-escalation patients, of whom one had hepatocellular carcinoma and two had cutaneous melanoma. Peripheral TCRbeta sequencing was intended to test whether TCR sequence diversity was altered and clonal T-cell expansion was caused by ivuxolimab. The monotherapy dose-escalation portion (N of about 57 patients) of the phase I ivuxolimab trial is reported in the paper.

V gives up 7 bases and J gives up 4 bases, and the segment between their germline ends measures 14 bases. Spanning cysteine to phenylalanine, the CDR3 consists of 14 amino acids. Only the CDR3 DNA stays, 42 bases, in frame from base 1. CDR1 MDHEN and CDR2 SYDVKM were looked up in the germline V gene. What the work shows at the level of the full study, not this receptor alone: In the 0.1-3.0 mg/kg groups, partial responders were among the patients with the lowest normalized peripheral clonal expansion, particularly in CD8+ T cells. At doses of 0.1 to 3.0 mg/kg, clonal expansion of both CD4+ and CD8+ blood T cells was observed from baseline to week 6. Which antigens the clonally expanded peripheral T cells were specific for was not determined. Low levels of normalized T-cell clonal expansion were also shown by some nonresponding patients. On average, CD8+ T cells showed more expanded clones than CD4+ T cells after ivuxolimab.

Genomic DNA was extracted from sorted cells for sequencing of the TCRbeta CDR3 region. The immunoSEQ Assay was used to sequence the TCRbeta CDR3 regions. The clones in this table, taken by TCRdb from immuneACCESS, are in-frame only. Not every clone is retained; where verified, under half of the shortfall comes from an unresolved V gene, and the cause of the rest is unknown. For this sample there are approximately 74,000 clones; more than 80% appear just once. The ten largest clonotypes hold 2% to 2.5% of the sample. This receptor was obtained from an adult with an advanced solid tumor such as melanoma, head and neck, liver or kidney cancer. Recombination connected TRBV28 to TRBJ1-3; a tentative D call is TRBD1 (5 bases match). Here the sequenced sample was CD4+ or CD8+ T cells sorted from blood, taken in a trial of the OX40 agonist ivuxolimab. The nucleotide sequence is given as TGTGCCAGCATTGCAGGGTCAGAAGGAAACACCATATATTTT. Its protein is CASIAGSEGNTIYF.